This T cell receptor beta chain comes out of a study of blood T cell repertoires in COVID-19. This clone was seen a few times. Generated by immunoSEQ multiplex PCR, the TCRdb table keeps only in-frame clones and is missing some. The sample has roughly 180,000 clones, around 82% seen once. The V gene's germline CDR1 is MDHEN and CDR2 SYDVKM. The V end lost 3 bases, the J end lost 6 bases, and 6 bases lay between the germline ends. There are 11 residues in the CDR3. The chain combines TRBV28 with TRBJ2-7; D remains unclear. The sequence came from an elderly woman with active or convalescent COVID-19. The sample taken for sequencing was peripheral blood. The CDR3 bases are TGTGCCAGCAGTTTTAATAGCGAGCAGTACTTC. Amino acids: CASSFNSEQYF.